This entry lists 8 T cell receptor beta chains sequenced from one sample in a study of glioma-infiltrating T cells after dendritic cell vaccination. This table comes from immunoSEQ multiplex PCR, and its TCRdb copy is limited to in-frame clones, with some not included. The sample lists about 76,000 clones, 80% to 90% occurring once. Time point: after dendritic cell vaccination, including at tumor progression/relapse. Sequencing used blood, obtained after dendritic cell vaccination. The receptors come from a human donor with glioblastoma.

The CDR3 region is CASSLGRGNQPQHF. In DNA form, the CDR3 reads TGCGCCAGCAGCTTAGGGAGGGGCAATCAGCCCCAGCATTTT. The chain carries TRBV5-1 and TRBJ1-5; D is undetermined. Deletions cut 2 bases from V and 2 bases from J, with 8 bases between. Germline lookup yields CDR1 SGHRS and CDR2 YFSETQ. The CDR3 runs 14 residues.

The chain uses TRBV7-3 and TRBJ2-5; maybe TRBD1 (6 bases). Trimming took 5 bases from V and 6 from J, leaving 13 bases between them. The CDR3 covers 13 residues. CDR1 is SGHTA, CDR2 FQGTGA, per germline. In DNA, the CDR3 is TGTGCCAGCAGCCCTCAGGGGTCCAAGACCCAGTACTTC. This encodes CASSPQGSKTQYF.

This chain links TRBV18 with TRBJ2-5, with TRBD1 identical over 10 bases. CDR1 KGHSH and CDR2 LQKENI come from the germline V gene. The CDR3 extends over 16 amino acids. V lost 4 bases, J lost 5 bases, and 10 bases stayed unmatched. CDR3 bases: TGTGCCAGCTCACAACTACCGCCGGGACAGGGGGAGACCCAGTACTTC. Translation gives CASSQLPPGQGETQYF.

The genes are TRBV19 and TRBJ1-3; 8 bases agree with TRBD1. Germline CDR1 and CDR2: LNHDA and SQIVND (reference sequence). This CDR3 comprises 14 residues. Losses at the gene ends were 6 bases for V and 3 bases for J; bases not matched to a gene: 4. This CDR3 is CASRRQGFGNTIYF. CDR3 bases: TGTGCCAGTAGACGACAGGGGTTTGGAAACACCATATATTTT.

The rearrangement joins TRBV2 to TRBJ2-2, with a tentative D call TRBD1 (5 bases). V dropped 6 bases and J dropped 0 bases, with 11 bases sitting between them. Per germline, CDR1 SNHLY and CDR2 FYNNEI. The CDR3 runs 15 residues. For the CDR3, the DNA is TGTGCCAGCAGGATACAGGACACGAACACCGGGGAGCTGTTTTTT. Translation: CASRIQDTNTGELFF.

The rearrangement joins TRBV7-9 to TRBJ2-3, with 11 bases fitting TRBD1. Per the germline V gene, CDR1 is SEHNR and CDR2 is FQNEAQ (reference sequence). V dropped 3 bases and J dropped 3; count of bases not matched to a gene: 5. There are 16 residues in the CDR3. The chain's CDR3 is CASSFLGQGATDTQYF. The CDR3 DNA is TGTGCCAGCAGCTTCCTCGGACAGGGGGCAACAGATACGCAGTATTTT. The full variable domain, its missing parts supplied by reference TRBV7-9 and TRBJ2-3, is DTGVSQNPRHKITKRGQNVTFRCDPISEHNRLYWYRQTLGQGPEFLTYFQNEAQLEKSRLLSDRFSAERPKGSFSTLEIQRTEQGDSAMYLCASSFLGQGATDTQYFGPGTRLTVL.

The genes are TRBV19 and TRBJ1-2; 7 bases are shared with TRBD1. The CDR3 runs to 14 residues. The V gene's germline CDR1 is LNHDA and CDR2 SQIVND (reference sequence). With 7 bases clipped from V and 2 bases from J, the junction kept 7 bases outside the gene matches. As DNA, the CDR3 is TGTGCCAGTATAGCCCTGGGACAGAACTATGGCTACACCTTC. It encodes CASIALGQNYGYTF.

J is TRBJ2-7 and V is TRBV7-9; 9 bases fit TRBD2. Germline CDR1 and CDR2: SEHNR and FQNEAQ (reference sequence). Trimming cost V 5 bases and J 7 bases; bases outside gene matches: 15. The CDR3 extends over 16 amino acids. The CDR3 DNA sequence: TGTGCCAGCAGCCCGCCGGGTCTAGCGGGATTGGGTGAGCAGTACTTC. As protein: CASSPPGLAGLGEQYF.